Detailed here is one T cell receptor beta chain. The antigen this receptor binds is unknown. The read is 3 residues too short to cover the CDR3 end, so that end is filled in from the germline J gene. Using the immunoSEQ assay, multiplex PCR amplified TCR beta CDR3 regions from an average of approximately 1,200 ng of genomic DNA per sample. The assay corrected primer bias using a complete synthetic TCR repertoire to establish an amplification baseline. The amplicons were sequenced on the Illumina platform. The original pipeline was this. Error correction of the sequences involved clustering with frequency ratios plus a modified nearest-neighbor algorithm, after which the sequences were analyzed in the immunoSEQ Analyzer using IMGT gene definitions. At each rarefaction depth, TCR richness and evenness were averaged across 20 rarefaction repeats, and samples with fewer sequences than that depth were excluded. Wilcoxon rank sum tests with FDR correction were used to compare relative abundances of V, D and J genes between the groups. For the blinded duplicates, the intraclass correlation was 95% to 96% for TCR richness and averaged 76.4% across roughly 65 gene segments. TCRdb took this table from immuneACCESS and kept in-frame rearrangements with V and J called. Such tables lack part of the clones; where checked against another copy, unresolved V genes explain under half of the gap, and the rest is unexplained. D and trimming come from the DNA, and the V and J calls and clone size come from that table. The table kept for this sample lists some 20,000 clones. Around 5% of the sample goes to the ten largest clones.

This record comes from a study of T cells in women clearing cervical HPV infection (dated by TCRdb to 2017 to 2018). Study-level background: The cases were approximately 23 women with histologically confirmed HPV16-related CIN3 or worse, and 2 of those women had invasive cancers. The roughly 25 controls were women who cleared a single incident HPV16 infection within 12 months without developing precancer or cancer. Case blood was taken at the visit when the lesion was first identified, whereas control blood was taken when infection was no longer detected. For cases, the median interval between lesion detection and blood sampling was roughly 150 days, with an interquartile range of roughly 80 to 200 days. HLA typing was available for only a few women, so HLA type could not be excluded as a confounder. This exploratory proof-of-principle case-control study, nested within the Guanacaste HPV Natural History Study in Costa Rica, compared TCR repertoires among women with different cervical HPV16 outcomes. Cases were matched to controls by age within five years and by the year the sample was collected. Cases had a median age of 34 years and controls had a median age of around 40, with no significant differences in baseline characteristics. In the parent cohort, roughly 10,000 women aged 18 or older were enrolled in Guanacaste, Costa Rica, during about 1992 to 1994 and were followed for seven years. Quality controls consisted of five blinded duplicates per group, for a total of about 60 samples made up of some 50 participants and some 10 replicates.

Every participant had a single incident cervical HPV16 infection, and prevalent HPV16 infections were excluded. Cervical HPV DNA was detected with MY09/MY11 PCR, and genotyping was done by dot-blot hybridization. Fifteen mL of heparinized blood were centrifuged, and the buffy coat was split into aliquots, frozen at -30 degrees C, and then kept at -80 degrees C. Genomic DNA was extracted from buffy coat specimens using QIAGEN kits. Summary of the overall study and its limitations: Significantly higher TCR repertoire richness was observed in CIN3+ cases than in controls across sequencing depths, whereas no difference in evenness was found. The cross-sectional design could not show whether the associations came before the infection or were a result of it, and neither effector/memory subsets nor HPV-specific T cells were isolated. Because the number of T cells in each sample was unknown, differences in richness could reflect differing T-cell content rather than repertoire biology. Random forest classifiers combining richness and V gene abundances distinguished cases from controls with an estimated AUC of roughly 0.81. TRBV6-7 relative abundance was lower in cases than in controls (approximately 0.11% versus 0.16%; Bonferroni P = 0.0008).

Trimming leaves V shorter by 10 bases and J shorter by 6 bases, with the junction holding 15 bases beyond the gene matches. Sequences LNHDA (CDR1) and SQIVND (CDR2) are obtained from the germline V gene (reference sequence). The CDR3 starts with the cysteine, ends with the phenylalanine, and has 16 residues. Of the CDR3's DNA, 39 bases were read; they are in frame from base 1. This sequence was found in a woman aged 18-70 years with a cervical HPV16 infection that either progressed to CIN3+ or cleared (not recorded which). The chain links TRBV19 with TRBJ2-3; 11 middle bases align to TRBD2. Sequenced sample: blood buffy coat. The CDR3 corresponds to CATKISGGDSSDTQYF. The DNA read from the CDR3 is TGTGCCACCAAAATTAGCGGGGGGGATTCCTCGGATACG.